These 21 T cell receptor beta chains were sequenced from one sample in a study of cytomegalovirus exposure and HLA in healthy donors. PCR amplification relied on 60 Vbeta primers (plus 13 Jbeta primers). Some clones are missing from TCRdb's copy, which holds only in-frame ones; the method was immunoSEQ multiplex PCR. The sample records 95,000 to 110,000 clones, approximately 70% being singletons. Sequencing was performed on PBMCs. The receptor set was obtained from a woman aged 45-60 years in good health and CMV-seronegative.

This clone showed up just a few times. This chain uses TRBV2 with TRBJ2-2; the match to TRBD2 covers 7 bases. V shed 4 bases and J 0 bases; nucleotides not matched to a gene: 5. Per germline, CDR1 SNHLY and CDR2 FYNNEI. The CDR3 spans 16 residues. The CDR3 protein is CASSVAGVPNTGELFF. CDR3 nucleotide sequence: TGTGCCAGCAGTGTCGCGGGAGTCCCGAACACCGGGGAGCTGTTTTTT. The full variable domain, with the rest looked up from reference TRBV2 and TRBJ2-2, is EPEVTQTPSHQVTQMGQEVILRCVPISNHLYFYWYRQILGQKVEFLVSFYNNEISEKSEIFDDQFSVERPDGSNFTLKIRSTKLEDSAMYFCASSVAGVPNTGELFFGEGSRLTVL.

This clone has a single count. V and J are TRBV7-8 and TRBJ2-1; a possible D gene is TRBD2 (6 bases). Looked up from germline, CDR1 is SGHVS and CDR2 is FQNEAQ. V lost 5 bases, J lost 2 bases, and 19 bases lay in between. This CDR3 has 17 residues. The CDR3 DNA reads as TGTGCCAGCAGCCAGACCCCCGCGGGAAGTCCCTACAATGAGCAGTTCTTC. This sequence encodes CASSQTPAGSPYNEQFF. Based on the CDR3 plus reference TRBV7-8 and TRBJ2-1, the full variable domain is GAGVSQSPRYKVAKRGQDVALRCDPISGHVSLFWYQQALGQGPEFLTYFQNEAQLDKSGLPSDRFFAERPEGSVSTLKIQRTQQEDSAVYLCASSQTPAGSPYNEQFFGPGTRLTVL.

V usage is TRBV7-9 and J usage is TRBJ2-2; 12 nucleotides agree with TRBD2. V gave up 4 bases and J gave up 6 bases; unmatched junction bases: 15. Looked up from germline, CDR1 is SEHNR and CDR2 is FQNEAQ (reference sequence). The length of the CDR3 is 19 residues. CDR3 amino acids: CASSSLAGGPRRGAGELFF. The CDR3 bases are TGTGCCAGCAGCTCGCTAGCGGGAGGGCCACGAAGGGGAGCCGGGGAGCTGTTTTTT. Variable domain in full (rest from reference TRBV7-9 and TRBJ2-2): DTGVSQNPRHKITKRGQNVTFRCDPISEHNRLYWYRQTLGQGPEFLTYFQNEAQLEKSRLLSDRFSAERPKGSFSTLEIQRTEQGDSAMYLCASSSLAGGPRRGAGELFFGEGSRLTVL.

The J gene is TRBJ2-7, the V gene TRBV9; 8 bases are a match to TRBD1. The CDR3 has 16 residues. The junction had 7 bases not matched to a gene; V was cut back by 0 bases and J by 2 bases. From germline, CDR1 is SGDLS and CDR2 YYNGEE. The DNA of the CDR3 is TGTGCCAGCAGCGTAGGAGGGGGACAGGTAGCCTACGAGCAGTACTTC. Protein: CASSVGGGQVAYEQYF.

This clone was picked up one time. This rearrangement joins TRBV5-1 to TRBJ1-4; D might be TRBD1 (5 bases). The V and J ends lost 4 bases and 5 bases respectively, with 15 bases between them. The germline gives CDR1 SGHRS, CDR2 YFSETQ. This CDR3 is built from 15 residues. The CDR3 DNA reads TGCGCCAGCAGCCCTGAGGGGAGGGAGAATGAAAAACTGTTTTTT. This gives the protein CASSPEGRENEKLFF.

A few counts support this clone. The V and J genes are TRBV10-3 and TRBJ2-2; D possibly corresponds to TRBD2 (6 bases). The V gene lost 10 bases and the J gene lost 1 base, with 16 bases spanning the gap. The CDR3 has 15 amino acids. Germline assignment: CDR1 ENHRY and CDR2 SYGVKD. The CDR3 nucleotides are TGTGCCACCCGGCGCGGGACGGAGAACACCGGGGAGCTGTTTTTT. Translation: CATRRGTENTGELFF.

The CDR3, as DNA: TGCGCCAGCAGCGCCCGGACTAGCGGTAGCTCCTACGAGCAGTACTTC. Amino acid sequence: CASSARTSGSSYEQYF. The chain recombines TRBV5-1 with TRBJ2-7, with 10 bases matching TRBD2. Germline trimming cut 4 bases from V and 0 bases from J; bases unmatched to any gene: 7. Germline CDR1 SGHRS, CDR2 YFSETQ. The CDR3 totals 16 residues. Full variable domain (remainder filled in from reference TRBV5-1 and TRBJ2-7): KAGVTQTPRYLIKTRGQQVTLSCSPISGHRSVSWYQQTPGQGLQFLFEYFSETQRNKGNFPGRFSGRQFSNSRSEMNVSTLELGDSALYLCASSARTSGSSYEQYFGPGTRLTVT.

The rearrangement joins TRBV25-1 to TRBJ2-1; 8 bases are shared with TRBD1. Germline V gene data show CDR1 as MGHDK and CDR2 as SYGVNS. The CDR3 spans 15 residues. Trimming at V came to 6 bases and at J to 3 bases, leaving 7 bases not matched to a gene. CDR3 residues: CASSQGAPGYNEQFF. In nucleotides, the CDR3 is TGTGCCAGCAGCCAGGGGGCACCGGGCTACAATGAGCAGTTCTTC. Using reference TRBV25-1 and TRBJ2-1 for the parts outside the CDR3, the full variable domain is EADIYQTPRYLVIGTGKKITLECSQTMGHDKMYWYQQDPGMELHLIHYSYGVNSTEKGDLSSESTVSRIRTEHFPLTLESARPSHTSQYLCASSQGAPGYNEQFFGPGTRLTVL.

The rearrangement joins TRBV4-1 to TRBJ2-1; D is perhaps TRBD2 (5 bases). Germline CDR1 is MGHRA and CDR2 is YSYEKL. The CDR3 runs to 15 residues. Trimming removed 5 bases from V and 1 base from J, with 12 bases in between. The CDR3 protein is CASSVSGLSYNEQFF. The CDR3, as DNA: TGCGCCAGCAGCGTAAGCGGTCTATCCTACAATGAGCAGTTCTTC.

CDR3 in amino acids: CASRMTGNTGELFF. CDR3 bases: TGTGCCAGCAGAATGACAGGGAACACCGGGGAGCTGTTTTTT. The rearrangement links TRBV28 to TRBJ2-2; D might be TRBD1 (6 bases). The germline gives CDR1 MDHEN, CDR2 SYDVKM. The CDR3 spans 14 residues. The ends were cut back, 6 bases at V and 1 base at J, with 9 bases in the middle. The variable domain in full, completed from reference TRBV28 and TRBJ2-2, reads DVKVTQSSRYLVKRTGEKVFLECVQDMDHENMFWYRQDPGLGLRLIYFSYDVKMKEKGDIPEGYSVSREKKERFSLILESASTNQTSMYLCASRMTGNTGELFFGEGSRLTVL.

This clone was counted a few times. The CDR3 sequence is CASSFWTTNEQYF. In DNA form, the CDR3 reads TGTGCCAGCAGCTTTTGGACAACTAACGAGCAGTACTTC. The chain carries TRBV7-8 and TRBJ2-7, with D possibly matching TRBD1 (5 bases). The germline CDR1 and CDR2 sequences are SGHVS and FQNEAQ. V was trimmed by 3 bases and J by 5 bases, leaving 11 bases between them. The CDR3 runs 13 residues.

The chain joins TRBV10-3 to TRBJ2-7; tentative D call: TRBD1 (5 bases). CDR1 ENHRY and CDR2 SYGVKD come from the germline V gene. The V gene lost 2 bases and the J gene lost 4 bases, with 12 bases spanning the gap. This CDR3 contains 14 residues. The CDR3 spells CAISERQGEYEQYF. The CDR3 DNA reads as TGTGCCATCAGTGAGCGGCAGGGTGAATACGAGCAGTACTTC.

The rearrangement uses TRBV11-2 and TRBJ2-2, with unresolved D. The V and J ends lost 2 bases and 5 bases respectively, with 9 bases between them. Per germline, CDR1 SGHAT and CDR2 FQNNGV. The CDR3 totals 14 residues. DNA of the CDR3: TGTGCCAGCAGCTTACTAAGCGCGACCGGGGAGCTGTTTTTT. Translated: CASSLLSATGELFF.

The chain uses TRBV27 and TRBJ2-5; tentative D call: TRBD2 (5 bases). From germline, CDR1 is MNHEY and CDR2 SMNVEV (reference sequence). V lost 5 bases to trimming and J lost 5 bases, with 15 bases between them. The CDR3 is made up of 14 amino acids. The CDR3 reads CASSPLARGETQYF. Here the CDR3 DNA reads TGTGCCAGCAGTCCCCTTGCCCGCGGGGAGACCCAGTACTTC.

V gene TRBV6-1 combines with J gene TRBJ1-4; no definite D call. Germline CDR1 MNHNS, CDR2 SASEGT. Trimming cost V 2 bases and J 7 bases, with 20 bases left between them. This CDR3 has 17 amino acids. CDR3 residues: CASSESLRAAGGEKLFF. CDR3 nucleotide sequence: TGTGCCAGCAGTGAAAGTCTTAGGGCGGCGGGAGGTGAAAAACTGTTTTTT.

The chain is built from TRBV10-1 and TRBJ2-2; a possible D gene is TRBD2 (5 bases). CDR1 and CDR2 (germline): WNHNN, SYGVQD (reference sequence). V dropped 2 bases and J dropped 1 base, with 14 bases sitting between them. The CDR3 is 17 amino acids. CDR3 sequence reads: CASSEGLLFGNTGELFF. The CDR3 DNA reads as TGCGCCAGCAGTGAGGGACTTCTCTTTGGGAACACCGGGGAGCTGTTTTTT.

This clone was counted only a few times. The chain uses TRBV6-1 and TRBJ1-4, with 11 bases that match TRBD1. CDR1 MNHNS and CDR2 SASEGT come from the germline V gene. The trim removed 4 bases at V and 9 bases at J, leaving 4 bases unmatched. The CDR3 contains 14 residues. The CDR3 DNA reads as TGTGCCAGCAGTGGGAGGACAGGGGGCCAAAAACTGTTTTTT. Residues: CASSGRTGGQKLFF.

The genes are TRBV7-3 and TRBJ2-7; 10 bases are a match to TRBD1. CDR1 and CDR2 from the germline V gene are SGHTA and FQGTGA. The CDR3 has 13 amino acids. Trimming removed 5 bases from V and 7 bases from J; junction bases left unmatched: 5. CDR3 loop: CASSADRGREQYF. The CDR3 coding sequence is TGTGCCAGCAGCGCCGACAGGGGGCGAGAGCAGTACTTC.

This clone was found a few times. The chain has TRBV9 and TRBJ2-6, with D tentatively TRBD2 (5 bases). This CDR3 has 16 residues. CDR1 and CDR2 (germline): SGDLS, YYNGEE. Trimming shortened V by 4 bases and J by 0 bases, and 11 bases separated the two germline ends. CDR3 nucleotides: TGTGCCAGCAGCCTTGGACTCCTCTCTGGGGCCAACGTCCTGACTTTC. Its protein product is CASSLGLLSGANVLTF.

The rearrangement joins TRBV6-4 to TRBJ2-6, with D possibly matching TRBD1 (6 bases). Trimming removed 7 bases from V and 1 base from J, with 8 bases in between. This CDR3 spans 14 amino acids. Germline-derived CDR1 and CDR2 are MRHNA and SNTAGT. The CDR3 reads CASKGVSGANVLTF. CDR3 nucleotide sequence: TGTGCCAGCAAGGGGGTTTCTGGGGCCAACGTCCTGACTTTC.

The CDR3, as DNA: TGTGCCAGCAGTGTAGGGGACAGAACAGATACGCAGTATTTT. Its protein product is CASSVGDRTDTQYF. The chain links TRBV27 to TRBJ2-3, with 7 nucleotides matching TRBD1. With 5 bases clipped from V and 3 bases from J, the junction kept 5 bases outside the gene matches. The germline CDR1 and CDR2 sequences are MNHEY and SMNVEV (reference sequence). The CDR3 has 14 residues.